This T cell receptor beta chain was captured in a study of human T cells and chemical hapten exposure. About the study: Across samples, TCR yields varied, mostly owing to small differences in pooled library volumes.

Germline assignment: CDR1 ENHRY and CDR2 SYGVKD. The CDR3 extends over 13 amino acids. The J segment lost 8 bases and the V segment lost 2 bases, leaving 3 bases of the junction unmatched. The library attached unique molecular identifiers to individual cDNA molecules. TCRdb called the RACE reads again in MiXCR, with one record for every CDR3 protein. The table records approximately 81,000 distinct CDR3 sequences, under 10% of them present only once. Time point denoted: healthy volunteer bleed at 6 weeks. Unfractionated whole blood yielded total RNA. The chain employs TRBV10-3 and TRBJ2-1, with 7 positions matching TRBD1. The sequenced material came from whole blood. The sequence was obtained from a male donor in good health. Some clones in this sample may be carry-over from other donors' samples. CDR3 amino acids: CAISERQGYEQFF. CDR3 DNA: TGTGCCATCAGTGAGAGACAGGGCTATGAGCAGTTCTTC.